The rows below give T cell receptor beta chains drawn from one sample of a study of tumor-infiltrating lymphocytes in localized non-small cell lung cancer. Here immunoSEQ multiplex PCR was the method, and the copy in TCRdb shows in-frame clones only, minus some. In the table there are over 15,000 clones, roughly 79% of which are singletons. Sample: lung tumor tissue. These receptors all stem from a human donor with non-small cell lung cancer. Both conserved end residues are part of each CDR3. Each record gives: J gene, clone size, D gene, V gene, CDR3 protein, CDR3 DNA. The D gene is left open where the match is weak. Only part of the rows carry a size: once, few, many, or a class if the clone is expanded.

>TRBJ2-2|NA|NA|TRBV5-4
CASSLGSGGNTGELFF
TGTGCCAGCAGCTTGGGGTCCGGGGGGAACACCGGGGAGCTGTTTTTT
>TRBJ2-5|NA|TRBD2|TRBV6-5
CASSPLAGGRETQYF
TGTGCCAGCAGTCCCCTAGCGGGGGGCCGGGAGACCCAGTACTTC
>TRBJ2-3|NA|NA|TRBV2
CASSELEEGPTDTQYF
TGTGCCAGCAGTGAATTGGAGGAGGGGCCCACAGATACGCAGTATTTT
>TRBJ1-2|NA|NA|TRBV2
CASSDPQSLNGYTF
TGTGCCAGCAGTGATCCACAGAGTCTGAATGGCTACACCTTC
>TRBJ2-1|few|TRBD2|TRBV5-1
CASRTRLAGGRNEQFF
TGCGCCAGCAGGACTCGACTAGCGGGGGGGCGAAATGAGCAGTTCTTC
>TRBJ2-7|NA|NA|TRBV7-2
CASSPGPQGGEQYF
TGTGCCAGCAGCCCGGGACCCCAGGGGGGCGAGCAGTACTTC
>TRBJ1-1|once|NA|TRBV5-1
CASTEQGRTEAFF
TGCGCCAGCACTGAACAGGGCCGCACTGAAGCTTTCTTT
>TRBJ2-5|NA|NA|TRBV14
CASSQGGTNQETQYF
TGTGCCAGCAGCCAAGGGGGGACAAACCAAGAGACCCAGTACTTC
>TRBJ2-1|NA|TRBD2|TRBV7-3
CASSIPPSPSGSRNEQFF
TGTGCCAGCAGCATCCCGCCATCTCCTAGCGGGAGTAGGAATGAGCAGTTCTTC
>TRBJ1-2|NA|TRBD1|TRBV4-1
CASSQDGQGDGYTF
TGCGCCAGCAGCCAAGATGGCCAGGGGGATGGCTACACCTTC
>TRBJ2-5|NA|TRBD2|TRBV11-2
CASSLVGLAGGVETQYF
TGTGCCAGCAGCTTAGTGGGGCTAGCGGGAGGGGTGGAGACCCAGTACTTC
>TRBJ1-1|once|NA|TRBV6-6
CASSTGGGRPEAFF
TGTGCCAGCAGTACCGGGGGAGGGAGGCCTGAAGCTTTCTTT
>TRBJ2-3|NA|TRBD2|TRBV5-1
CASSFGLAADTQYF
TGCGCCAGCAGCTTTGGACTAGCTGCAGATACGCAGTATTTT
>TRBJ2-7|medium-sized|TRBD2|TRBV18
CASSPRRAGGYEQYF
TGTGCCAGCTCACCACGGCGAGCGGGAGGGTACGAGCAGTACTTC
>TRBJ2-1|NA|TRBD1|TRBV28
CASWRTGHQDEQFF
TGTGCCAGCTGGCGGACAGGGCATCAGGATGAGCAGTTCTTC
>TRBJ2-3|NA|NA|TRBV4-1
CASSQAVSSTDTQYF
TGCGCCAGCAGCCAAGCGGTTTCTAGCACAGATACGCAGTATTTT
>TRBJ1-4|NA|NA|TRBV2
CASRRVDRFNEKLFF
TGTGCCAGCAGGAGGGTAGACAGGTTCAATGAAAAACTGTTTTTT
>TRBJ1-1|NA|TRBD1|TRBV2
CASSGLDRGRAEAFF
TGTGCCAGCAGTGGTCTGGACAGGGGGAGGGCTGAAGCTTTCTTT
>TRBJ2-7|NA|TRBD1|TRBV7-9
CASSFHRQGGGYEQYF
TGTGCCAGCAGCTTCCATAGACAGGGGGGCGGCTACGAGCAGTACTTC
>TRBJ1-1|NA|NA|TRBV2
CASRTGLNTEAFF
TGTGCCAGCCGTACAGGACTGAACACTGAAGCTTTCTTT
>TRBJ1-1|once|NA|TRBV27
CASSLYGGKDTEAFF
TGTGCCAGCAGTTTATATGGGGGGAAGGACACTGAAGCTTTCTTT
>TRBJ1-1|NA|NA|TRBV6-5
CATRMDRNTEAFF
TGTGCCACCCGAATGGACAGGAACACTGAAGCTTTCTTT
>TRBJ1-5|NA|TRBD1|TRBV18
CASSPGTGNQPQHF
TGTGCCAGCTCACCCGGGACAGGGAATCAGCCCCAGCATTTT
>TRBJ1-2|few|NA|TRBV5-4
CASSQKGQYGYTF
TGTGCCAGCAGCCAAAAGGGGCAGTATGGCTACACCTTC
>TRBJ2-5|NA|NA|TRBV11-2
CASSPGHSQETQYF
TGTGCCAGCAGCCCCGGACACTCTCAAGAGACCCAGTACTTC
>TRBJ1-2|NA|TRBD1|TRBV7-9
CASSLGTAYGYTF
TGTGCCAGCAGCCTCGGGACAGCCTATGGCTACACCTTC
>TRBJ1-1|NA|NA|TRBV6-6
CASSSEWVGTEAFF
TGTGCCAGCAGCTCCGAGTGGGTTGGCACTGAAGCTTTCTTT
>TRBJ2-2|once|NA|TRBV11-2
CASSPMLLNGRELFF
TGTGCCAGCAGCCCAATGTTGCTCAATGGGAGGGAGCTGTTTTTT
>TRBJ2-2|NA|NA|TRBV6-4
CASSESDQYNTGELFF
TGTGCCAGCAGTGAATCTGACCAGTATAACACCGGGGAGCTGTTTTTT
>TRBJ2-7|NA|TRBD1|TRBV7-9
CASSQGRTGNYEQYF
TGTGCCAGCAGCCAGGGGCGGACAGGTAACTACGAGCAGTACTTC
>TRBJ1-2|NA|TRBD1|TRBV28
CASRRQGASANYGYTF
TGTGCCAGCAGGCGACAGGGGGCGTCGGCTAACTATGGCTACACCTTC
>TRBJ2-5|few|NA|TRBV15
CATKEGARGGLQETQYF
TGTGCCACCAAAGAGGGCGCCAGGGGCGGGCTTCAAGAGACCCAGTACTTC
>TRBJ1-5|NA|NA|TRBV18
CASSSSGKGQPQHF
TGTGCCAGCTCATCCTCAGGGAAGGGTCAGCCCCAGCATTTT
>TRBJ1-5|NA|NA|TRBV6-1
CASSEPGPAQPQHF
TGTGCCAGCAGTGAGCCCGGTCCAGCCCAGCCCCAGCATTTT
>TRBJ2-6|few|NA|TRBV30
CAWSVRWTEISGANVLTF
TGTGCCTGGAGTGTACGGTGGACGGAAATCTCTGGGGCCAACGTCCTGACTTTC
>TRBJ1-1|few|NA|TRBV7-9
CASSLARNTEAFF
TGTGCCAGCAGCTTAGCGAGAAACACTGAAGCTTTCTTT
>TRBJ1-2|NA|TRBD1|TRBV6-6
CASSYSLGGTGDGYTF
TGTGCCAGCAGTTACTCCCTTGGGGGGACAGGGGATGGCTACACCTTC
>TRBJ2-1|NA|NA|TRBV6-1
CASTPGGTDNEQFF
TGTGCCAGCACTCCGGGCGGGACGGACAATGAGCAGTTCTTC
>TRBJ1-1|NA|TRBD1|TRBV14
CASSQDRGTANTEAFF
TGTGCCAGCAGCCAAGATAGGGGGACAGCGAACACTGAAGCTTTCTTT
>TRBJ1-5|few|NA|TRBV7-9
CASSLNQPGTRGDQPQHF
TGTGCCAGCAGCTTAAACCAGCCGGGAACCCGGGGAGATCAGCCCCAGCATTTT
>TRBJ2-3|few|NA|TRBV5-1
CASSLQGLQDTQYF
TGCGCCAGCAGCTTACAGGGCCTCCAGGATACGCAGTATTTT
>TRBJ1-5|NA|NA|TRBV5-5
CASSSLDSSDQPQHF
TGTGCCAGCAGCTCGCTGGACAGTTCGGATCAGCCCCAGCATTTT
>TRBJ2-7|few|TRBD1|TRBV7-9
CASSFTGGVGYEQYF
TGTGCCAGCAGCTTTACAGGGGGTGTAGGGTACGAGCAGTACTTC
>TRBJ1-6|NA|NA|TRBV5-1
CASSLESSYNSPLHF
TGCGCCAGCAGCTTGGAAAGCTCCTATAATTCACCCCTCCACTTT
>TRBJ1-1|NA|NA|TRBV28
CASSSSGGYTEAFF
TGTGCCAGCAGTTCCTCCGGGGGCTACACTGAAGCTTTCTTT
>TRBJ2-7|few|TRBD1|TRBV19
CASSIGAGGVYEQYF
TGTGCCAGTAGTATAGGAGCAGGGGGTGTGTACGAGCAGTACTTC
>TRBJ1-6|few|NA|TRBV5-1
CASSPGRLNNSPLHF
TGCGCCAGCAGCCCCGGCAGATTAAATAATTCACCCCTCCACTTT
>TRBJ2-2|NA|TRBD2|TRBV2
CASSETSGRAGGELFF
TGTGCCAGCAGCGAGACTAGCGGGAGGGCCGGCGGGGAGCTGTTTTTT
>TRBJ2-7|few|NA|TRBV7-9
CASRAGDSAYEQYF
TGTGCCAGCAGGGCGGGTGACAGTGCCTACGAGCAGTACTTC
>TRBJ1-1|once|NA|TRBV28
CASSSSIGTEAFF
TGTGCCAGCAGTTCCTCCATCGGCACTGAAGCTTTCTTT
>TRBJ2-2|NA|NA|TRBV19
CASSITLPLNTGELFF
TGTGCCAGTAGTATCACTCTCCCTTTGAACACCGGGGAGCTGTTTTTT
>TRBJ1-4|NA|TRBD1|TRBV5-6
CASSFWAGTGNEKLFF
TGTGCCAGCAGCTTTTGGGCGGGGACAGGTAATGAAAAACTGTTTTTT
>TRBJ2-7|NA|NA|TRBV5-6
CASSYRQPGFDEQYF
TGTGCCAGCAGCTACCGACAGCCGGGTTTCGACGAGCAGTACTTC
>TRBJ2-1|NA|TRBD2|TRBV14
CASSQASGSGNEQFF
TGTGCCAGCAGCCAAGCTAGCGGGAGTGGTAATGAGCAGTTCTTC
>TRBJ1-1|NA|NA|TRBV5-1
CASSSRGGGTEAFF
TGCGCCAGCAGCTCCCGGGGAGGGGGAACTGAAGCTTTCTTT
>TRBJ2-1|NA|TRBD1|TRBV9
CASSATSGGWWDEQFF
TGTGCCAGCAGCGCCACTTCAGGGGGCTGGTGGGATGAGCAGTTCTTC
>TRBJ2-5|NA|NA|TRBV6-1
CASRPGGQETQYF
TGTGCCAGCAGACCCGGGGGCCAAGAGACCCAGTACTTC